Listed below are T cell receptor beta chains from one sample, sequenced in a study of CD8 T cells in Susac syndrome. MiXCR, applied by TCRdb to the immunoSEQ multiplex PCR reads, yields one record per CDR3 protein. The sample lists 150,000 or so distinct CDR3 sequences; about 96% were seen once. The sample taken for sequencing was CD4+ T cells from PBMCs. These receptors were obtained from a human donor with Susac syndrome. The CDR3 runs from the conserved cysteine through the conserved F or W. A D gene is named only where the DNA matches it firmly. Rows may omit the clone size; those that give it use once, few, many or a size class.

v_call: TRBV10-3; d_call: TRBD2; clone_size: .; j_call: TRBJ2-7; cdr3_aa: CAAGTSGTLDEQYF; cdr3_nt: TGTGCCGCCGGGACTAGCGGGACGCTCGACGAGCAGTACTTC
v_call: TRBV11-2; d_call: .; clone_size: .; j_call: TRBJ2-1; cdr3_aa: CASSFGGGARDEQFF; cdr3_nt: TGTGCCAGCAGCTTCGGTGGGGGGGCTAGAGATGAGCAGTTCTTC
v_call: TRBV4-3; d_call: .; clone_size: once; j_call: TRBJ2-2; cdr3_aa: CASSHGGADTGELFF; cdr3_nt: TGCGCCAGCAGCCACGGGGGCGCGGACACCGGGGAGCTGTTTTTT
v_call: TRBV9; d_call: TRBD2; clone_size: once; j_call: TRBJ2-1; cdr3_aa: CASSVVTSGGGEQFF; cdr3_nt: TGTGCCAGCAGCGTAGTAACTAGCGGAGGGGGTGAGCAGTTCTTC
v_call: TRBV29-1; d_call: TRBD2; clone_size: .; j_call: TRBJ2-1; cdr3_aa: CSVEGREGNEQFF; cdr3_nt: TGCAGCGTTGAAGGGCGGGAGGGCAATGAGCAGTTCTTC
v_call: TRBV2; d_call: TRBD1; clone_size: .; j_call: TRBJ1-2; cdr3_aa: CASQIPRTGALYGYTF; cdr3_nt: TGTGCCAGCCAAATCCCCAGGACAGGGGCGCTCTATGGCTACACCTTC
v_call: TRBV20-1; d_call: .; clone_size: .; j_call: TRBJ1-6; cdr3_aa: CSAREGGVNNSPLHF; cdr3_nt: TGCAGTGCTAGAGAGGGGGGGGTAAATAATTCACCCCTCCACTTT
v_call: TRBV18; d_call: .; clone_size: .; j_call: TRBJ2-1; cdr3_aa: CASSHKSGNEQFF; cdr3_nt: TGTGCCAGCTCACATAAATCCGGCAATGAGCAGTTCTTC
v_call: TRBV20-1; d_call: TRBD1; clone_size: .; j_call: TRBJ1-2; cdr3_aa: CSAPRGPYGYTF; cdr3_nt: TGCAGTGCCCCCAGGGGGCCATATGGCTACACCTTC
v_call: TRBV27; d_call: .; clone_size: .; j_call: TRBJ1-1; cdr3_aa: CASTGRGRGTEAFF; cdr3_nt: TGTGCCAGCACGGGGCGGGGTAGGGGCACTGAAGCTTTCTTT
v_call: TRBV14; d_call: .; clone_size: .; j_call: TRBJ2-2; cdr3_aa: CASSRGTSTGELFF; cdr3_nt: TGTGCCAGCAGCCGGGGGACGAGCACCGGGGAGCTGTTTTTT
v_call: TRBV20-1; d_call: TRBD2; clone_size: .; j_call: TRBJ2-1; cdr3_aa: CSARDPGLAGWNEQFF; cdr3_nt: TGCAGTGCTAGAGACCCGGGACTAGCGGGATGGAATGAGCAGTTCTTC
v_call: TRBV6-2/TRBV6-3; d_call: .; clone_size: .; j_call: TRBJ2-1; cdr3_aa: CASISPDSYNEQFF; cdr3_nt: TGTGCCAGCATTAGTCCAGATTCCTACAATGAGCAGTTCTTC
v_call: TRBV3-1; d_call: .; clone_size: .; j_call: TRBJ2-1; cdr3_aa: CASSRVVYEQFF; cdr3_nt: TGTGCCAGCAGCCGGGTTGTCTATGAGCAGTTCTTC